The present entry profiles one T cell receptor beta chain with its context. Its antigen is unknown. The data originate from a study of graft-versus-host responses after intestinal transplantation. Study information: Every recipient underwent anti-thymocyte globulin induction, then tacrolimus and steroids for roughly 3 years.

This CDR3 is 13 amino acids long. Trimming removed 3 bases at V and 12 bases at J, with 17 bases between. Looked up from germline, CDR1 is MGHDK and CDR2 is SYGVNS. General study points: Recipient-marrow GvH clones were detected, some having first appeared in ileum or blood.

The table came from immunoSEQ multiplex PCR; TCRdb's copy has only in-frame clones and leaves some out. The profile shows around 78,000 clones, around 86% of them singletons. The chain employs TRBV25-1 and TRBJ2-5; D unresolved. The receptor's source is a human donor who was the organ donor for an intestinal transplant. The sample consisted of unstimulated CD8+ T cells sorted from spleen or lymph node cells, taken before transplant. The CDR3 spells CASSDSRFGFKYF. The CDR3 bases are TGTGCCAGCAGTGACTCTCGGTTTGGTTTCAAGTACTTC. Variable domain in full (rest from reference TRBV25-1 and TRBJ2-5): EADIYQTPRYLVIGTGKKITLECSQTMGHDKMYWYQQDPGMELHLIHYSYGVNSTEKGDLSSESTVSRIRTEHFPLTLESARPSHTSQYLCASSDSRFGFKYFGPGTRLLVL.